This TCR beta chain was retrieved from a study of T cells in narcolepsy (dated by TCRdb to between 2017 and 2018). Notes on the research overall: The study enrolled patients with narcolepsy type 1 or type 2 (NT1, NT2) together with healthy control donors. To look for autoreactive T cells in narcolepsy patients that target self-antigens of hypocretin neurons (hypocretin, TRIB2), the study used TCR Vbeta sequencing to follow clonotypes in blood and CSF.

As for this clone: The antigen this receptor binds is unknown. Base-call qualities are not available, and no considerably larger clone is one nucleotide away.

Library construction relied on the immunoSEQ multiplex PCR assay. In its TCRdb copy, this immuneACCESS table keeps in-frame sequences only and misses some clones. Where compared with another copy, unresolved V genes explain less than half of these, and the others have no known cause. The sample contains just over 40,000 clones, 88% of them found a single time. More than 0.9% of the sample is held by the ten biggest clonotypes. The germline V end is reduced by 3 bases and the J end by 1 base; junction bases left unmatched: 4. From its cysteine to its phenylalanine, the CDR3 spans 15 amino acids. Kept here is only the CDR3 DNA, which spans 45 bases and is read in frame from base 1. The germline V gene (reference sequence) specifies LNHDA as CDR1 and SQIVND as CDR2. Study-wide conclusions, independent of this receptor: Plots that compared CSF and blood CD4+ T cell clonotypes from the same patient highlighted HCRT-specific and TRIB2-specific autoreactive clonotypes. Patients and controls had similar numbers of sequenced blood memory CD4+ clonotypes, with averages of about 39,494 in patients and around 36,000 in controls. According to the report, autoreactive clonotypes were detected serially in the blood of the same patients and of different patients, but not in healthy controls. Some blood memory CD4+ repertoires from patients and controls contained no sequences matching autoreactive T cell clones.

Memory CD4+ T cells were sorted ex vivo from peripheral blood of narcolepsy patients and healthy controls for TCR Vbeta sequencing. The receptor comes from a human donor with narcolepsy. Recombination connected TRBV19 to TRBJ2-5, with 8 bases matching TRBD1. Source material: CD45RA- memory CD4+ T cells from PBMCs. The cell subset or site label on this specimen signifies: memory T cells sorted ex vivo from peripheral blood. In nucleotides, the sequence is TGTGCCAGTAGTATTACAGGGGGTCGCCAAGAGACCCAGTACTTC. This yields the protein CASSITGGRQETQYF.